A single sample is the source of the 22 T cell receptor beta chains below, sequenced in a study of identifying expanded T cells in peripheral blood. TCRdb keeps only in-frame clones here, not all; method: immunoSEQ multiplex PCR. Of tens of thousands of clones in the sample, more than 70% were seen once. Sequenced material: blood. The receptors were gathered from a person aged 18 to 70 in good health.

V and J are TRBV2 and TRBJ2-5; D gene uncertain. This CDR3 has 13 residues. V lost 7 bases and J 5 bases, leaving 14 bases between the germline ends. CDR1 is SNHLY and CDR2 is FYNNEI in the germline V gene. The CDR3 coding sequence is TGTGCCAGCAATCCGGCAGTGAAGGAGACCCAGTACTTC. Translation: CASNPAVKETQYF.

The chain is built from TRBV7-9 and TRBJ2-7, with TRBD1 matching 7 bases. With V trimmed by 5 bases and J by 2 bases, 3 bases remained unmatched. The CDR3 has 13 amino acids. CDR1 is SEHNR and CDR2 is FQNEAQ in the germline V gene (reference sequence). The CDR3 loop reads CASSDRETYEQYF. The CDR3 bases are TGTGCCAGCAGCGACAGGGAGACCTACGAGCAGTACTTC.

V is TRBV5-4 and J is TRBJ1-1; D unresolved. V lost 5 bases to trimming and J lost 4 bases, with 21 bases between them. The CDR3 covers 16 residues. Germline V CDR1 and CDR2: SGHNT, YYREEE (reference sequence). CDR3 sequence reads: CASSQESPDGVTEAFF. DNA for the CDR3: TGTGCCAGCAGTCAGGAGTCGCCGGATGGGGTCACTGAAGCTTTCTTT.

CDR3 nucleotides: TGTGCCAGTAGAACAGGGGACCACGGAAACACCATATATTTT. Amino acids: CASRTGDHGNTIYF. The chain links TRBV19 to TRBJ1-3, with TRBD1 matching over 7 bases. Germline V gene sequence: CDR1 LNHDA, CDR2 SQIVND (reference sequence). This CDR3 is built from 14 residues. The junction had 6 bases not matched to a gene; V was cut back by 6 bases and J by 4 bases.

The V and J genes are TRBV19 and TRBJ2-1; D gene unclear. CDR1 is LNHDA and CDR2 is SQIVND in the germline V gene (reference sequence). There are 16 residues in the CDR3. The V end lost 5 bases, the J end lost 0 bases, and 14 bases lay between the germline ends. CDR3 sequence: CASSGSSPLSYNEQFF. The CDR3 DNA reads as TGTGCCAGTAGTGGGTCGAGTCCCCTCTCCTACAATGAGCAGTTCTTC. Filled out from reference TRBV19 and TRBJ2-1, the complete variable domain reads DGGITQSPKYLFRKEGQNVTLSCEQNLNHDAMYWYRQDPGQGLRLIYYSQIVNDFQKGDIAEGYSVSREKKESFPLTVTSAQKNPTAFYLCASSGSSPLSYNEQFFGPGTRLTVL.

This clone was counted a few times. The chain has TRBV11-1 and TRBJ1-2, with 7 bases aligning to TRBD1. This CDR3 has 14 amino acids. The V and J ends lost 4 bases and 7 bases, in that order; junction bases with no gene match: 9. CDR1 and CDR2 (germline): SGHAT, FQDESV (reference sequence). In DNA, the CDR3 is TGTGCCAGCAGCTCAAGACAGGGTAATCGTGGCTACACCTTC. This sequence encodes CASSSRQGNRGYTF.

This chain joins TRBV6-1 and TRBJ1-2; 8 positions match TRBD1. The CDR3 covers 15 residues. The J segment lost 5 bases and the V segment lost 5 bases, leaving 10 bases of the junction unmatched. Looked up from germline, CDR1 is MNHNS and CDR2 is SASEGT. The CDR3 is CASSTRQGMAYGYTF. The CDR3 coding sequence is TGTGCCAGCAGTACCCGACAGGGGATGGCATATGGCTACACCTTC.

The chain is built from TRBV13 and TRBJ1-2, with D unresolved. V lost 1 base and J lost 6, with 12 bases in between. The CDR3 consists of 14 residues. Germline values: CDR1 PRHDT, CDR2 FYEKMQ (reference sequence). The CDR3 DNA follows: TGTGCCAGCAGCTTAGTCACCCAGCTAGATGGCTACACCTTC. Protein: CASSLVTQLDGYTF.

The chain is built from TRBV2 and TRBJ2-7; D possibly corresponds to TRBD2 (7 bases). Germline values: CDR1 SNHLY, CDR2 FYNNEI. V was cut by 7 bases and J by 2 bases, with 18 bases left in between. The CDR3 is 15 amino acids. CDR3 in amino acids: CASTPDGGGAYEQYF. The CDR3 DNA reads as TGTGCCAGCACCCCGGATGGCGGGGGCGCCTACGAGCAGTACTTC. Full variable domain (remainder filled in from reference TRBV2 and TRBJ2-7): EPEVTQTPSHQVTQMGQEVILRCVPISNHLYFYWYRQILGQKVEFLVSFYNNEISEKSEIFDDQFSVERPDGSNFTLKIRSTKLEDSAMYFCASTPDGGGAYEQYFGPGTRLTVT.

The V gene is TRBV5-1, the J gene TRBJ2-3, with TRBD1 matching 10 bases. Per germline, CDR1 SGHRS and CDR2 YFSETQ. Losses at the gene ends were 3 bases for V and 3 bases for J; bases not matched to a gene: 7. The CDR3 is 16 residues long. This CDR3 reads CASSSTGGFFTDTQYF. The CDR3 region has the DNA TGCGCCAGCAGCTCGACAGGGGGCTTCTTTACAGATACGCAGTATTTT.

The chain links TRBV28 to TRBJ1-4; TRBD1 might be the D (5 bases). V shed 5 bases and J shed 0 bases, with 19 bases lying between them. The germline CDR1 and CDR2 sequences are MDHEN and SYDVKM. The CDR3 sequence is 18 residues long. The CDR3 region has the DNA TGTGCCAGCAGTAAGGGACGGGGACGAGGTGCAACTAATGAAAAACTGTTTTTT. Translated: CASSKGRGRGATNEKLFF.

The V and J genes are TRBV27 and TRBJ1-2; 11 positions match TRBD1. The CDR3 runs to 15 residues. CDR1 is MNHEY and CDR2 is SMNVEV in the germline V gene (reference sequence). V was clipped by 6 bases and J by 4 bases; unmatched bases: 7. This CDR3 is CASRGLGQGAYGYTF. Written as DNA, the CDR3 is TGTGCCAGCAGAGGTCTCGGACAGGGGGCCTATGGCTACACCTTC.

The rearrangement joins TRBV5-1 to TRBJ1-2; 10 bases align to TRBD1. Germline V lookup: CDR1 SGHRS, CDR2 YFSETQ. The V gene end was trimmed by 4 bases and the J gene end by 9 bases; junction bases not matched to a gene: 6. The CDR3 consists of 13 residues. The CDR3 sequence is CASSPGTGESYTF. DNA for the CDR3: TGCGCCAGCAGCCCCGGGACAGGGGAAAGCTACACCTTC.

The rearrangement links TRBV29-1 to TRBJ1-2, with 9 positions matching TRBD1. V lost 4 bases, J lost 2 bases, and 11 bases stayed unmatched. In germline, CDR1 is SQVTM, CDR2 ANQGSEA. The CDR3 is 16 residues long. The CDR3 protein is CSVGRDRVVSNYGYTF. In nucleotides, the CDR3 is TGCAGCGTTGGCCGGGACAGGGTCGTTTCGAACTATGGCTACACCTTC.

This clone came up once. This chain links TRBV4-1 with TRBJ2-7; 7 bases fit TRBD2. The V segment lost 4 bases and the J segment 1 base; nucleotides outside the gene matches: 13. The CDR3 extends over 17 amino acids. The germline gives CDR1 MGHRA, CDR2 YSYEKL. The CDR3: CASSPSGGTGPSYEQYF. The CDR3, as DNA: TGCGCCAGCAGCCCGTCCGGGGGGACGGGGCCATCCTACGAGCAGTACTTC.

This sequence joins TRBV12-5 and TRBJ2-3; the match to TRBD1 covers 8 bases. CDR1 is LGHNT and CDR2 is FRNRAP in the germline V gene. CDR3 size: 19 residues. The V segment lost 0 bases and the J segment 2 bases; nucleotides outside the gene matches: 13. The CDR3 protein is CASGLVQDGQGHLTDTQYF. CDR3 nucleotides: TGTGCTAGTGGTTTGGTACAGGACGGACAGGGACACCTCACAGATACGCAGTATTTT.

On this clone itself: This sample also contains other DNA sequences that code for the same CDR3. The chain recombines TRBV5-1 with TRBJ2-7; 8 nucleotides match TRBD1. Germline CDR1 reads SGHRS; CDR2 reads YFSETQ. V dropped 4 bases and J dropped 0; count of bases not matched to a gene: 6. This CDR3 comprises 15 residues. The chain's CDR3 is CASSLGQGRSYEQYF. The CDR3 region has the DNA TGCGCCAGCAGCCTTGGACAGGGACGCTCCTACGAGCAGTACTTC.

This clone showed up many times. The gene calls are TRBV10-3 and TRBJ2-7, with TRBD1 matching 7 bases. Germline V gene data show CDR1 as ENHRY and CDR2 as SYGVKD. The CDR3 spans 16 residues. The V segment lost 4 bases and the J segment 1 base; nucleotides outside the gene matches: 10. This CDR3 reads CAISALDRTISYEQYF. DNA for the CDR3: TGTGCCATCAGTGCCTTGGACAGGACAATTTCCTACGAGCAGTACTTC.

The V gene is TRBV5-4, the J gene TRBJ1-1; maybe TRBD1 (5 bases). From germline, CDR1 is SGHNT and CDR2 YYREEE (reference sequence). This CDR3 is built from 15 residues. With 4 bases removed from V and 4 bases from J, the gap between germline ends came to 17 bases. CDR3 loop: CASSTPGQSVTEAFF. The CDR3 nucleotides are TGTGCCAGCAGCACACCGGGGCAGTCGGTCACTGAAGCTTTCTTT.

This sequence joins TRBV10-1 and TRBJ1-1, with D uncertain. V was shortened by 4 bases and J by 1 base, with 13 bases between the two germline ends. Germline loops: CDR1 WNHNN, CDR2 SYGVQD (reference sequence). This CDR3 spans 15 amino acids. CDR3 amino acids: CASSGPPLGNTEAFF. The CDR3 DNA follows: TGCGCCAGCAGTGGACCTCCCTTGGGGAACACTGAAGCTTTCTTT.

The chain carries TRBV4-3 and TRBJ1-3, with TRBD1 matching over 8 bases. CDR1 and CDR2 (germline): LGHNA, YSLEER. The CDR3 contains 16 residues. The ends lost 5 bases at V and 1 base at J; junction bases unmatched: 7. This CDR3 is CASSFITGGSGNTIYF. The CDR3 nucleotides read TGCGCCAGCAGCTTCATTACAGGGGGATCTGGAAACACCATATATTTT.

The V call is TRBV5-8, the J call TRBJ2-1; D perhaps matches TRBD1 (5 bases). With 5 bases removed from V and 10 bases from J, the gap between germline ends came to 13 bases. CDR1 is SGHTS, CDR2 YDEGEE, per germline. The CDR3 covers 12 residues. CDR3 protein: CASRQIPGEQFF. Here the CDR3 DNA reads TGTGCCAGCAGGCAAATACCAGGGGAGCAGTTCTTC.